This TCR beta chain was recovered during a study of blood T cell repertoires in COVID-19. Overall study: The United States, Italy and Spain provided the acute and convalescent COVID-19 samples. T cells, B-cell-depleted T cells, or PBMCs supplied cDNA or gDNA.

In the original workflow: Reference gene primers were amplified, and this amplification served to estimate nucleated cell counts. Using immunoSEQ multiplex PCR, the repertoire was profiled, and TCRdb retains in-frame clones only, with some absent. From that table come the V and J calls and clone size; the DNA was used to work out D and trimming. The data hold roughly 150,000 clones, with about four fifths observed a single time. This clone has only one observation. The sequencing sample was made of peripheral blood. The TCR originated in a man between 60 and 75 years old with active or convalescent COVID-19.

CDR3 in DNA: TGTGCCAGCAGTGAGGGAGGTACACCGTACAATGAGCAGTTCTTC. It specifies CASSEGGTPYNEQFF. This chain connects TRBV25-1 to TRBJ2-1; possibly TRBD2 for D (6 bases). Germline-derived CDR1 and CDR2 are MGHDK and SYGVNS. The CDR3 loop spans 15 amino acids. V was cut by 3 bases and J by 4 bases, with 13 bases left in between.